This T cell receptor beta chain stems from a study of cytotoxic CD8 clonotypes in ibrutinib-treated CLL. Background on the study: Collecting the response samples happened after a median approximately 11 months of treatment, with a range of 6 to 36.

A few counts support this clone. Its specificity is unknown. The study's findings and limits: Sustained-remission and progressing patients had unequal sampling times.

This CDR3 region has 16 residues. Germline V CDR1 and CDR2: MNHEY, SVGAGI. Trimming pared 0 bases from V and 7 bases from J, leaving 19 bases between. Clones were sequenced by immunoSEQ multiplex PCR, and TCRdb holds only the in-frame ones, with some missing. The table shows approximately 13,000 clones, with under 75% occurring only once. The chain recombines TRBV6-5 with TRBJ2-7; D is ambiguous. The sequence was obtained from a human donor with chronic lymphocytic leukemia. The specimen comprised PBMCs, sampled before ibrutinib treatment. The CDR3, as DNA: TGTGCCAGCAGTTACTCCCCAATGTGGGTTGGGATTGAGCAGTACTTC. Protein: CASSYSPMWVGIEQYF.